This TCR beta chain was recovered during a study of blood T cell repertoires in COVID-19. The CDR3 is 17 amino acids. Deletions cut 5 bases from V and 7 bases from J, with 24 bases between. Germline assignment: CDR1 MNHEY and CDR2 SMNVEV (reference sequence). Clones were read by immunoSEQ multiplex PCR, and TCRdb kept only the in-frame ones, dropping some. The sample includes about 120,000 clones, over 75% of them seen just once. The V gene is TRBV27, the J gene TRBJ2-1; D is possibly TRBD2 (6 bases). This TCR was sampled from a man between 70 and 80 years old with active or convalescent COVID-19. The source material was peripheral blood. The CDR3 DNA follows: TGTGCCAGCAGTGGCATTAGGTGGGAGAAAGGAGGGAATGAGCAGTTCTTC. Amino acid sequence: CASSGIRWEKGGNEQFF.